This TCR beta chain was recovered during a study of OX40 agonist ivuxolimab in advanced cancers. In the study overall: With ivuxolimab, an agonistic anti-OX40 (CD134) antibody, patients were treated. Study findings and constraints: Also showing low normalized T-cell clonal expansion were some of the nonresponders.

The repertoire was sequenced with immunoSEQ multiplex PCR; TCRdb's copy has only in-frame clones and lacks some. This sample has under 95,000 clones, with 89% found just once. The germline V gene has CDR1 LNHDA and CDR2 SQIVND (reference sequence). The CDR3 has 16 residues. V was trimmed by 3 bases and J by 6 bases, leaving 19 bases between them. To note about this clone: The antigen is unknown.

The sequenced sample was CD4+ or CD8+ T cells sorted from blood, obtained in a trial of the OX40 agonist ivuxolimab. The origin of this receptor is an adult with an advanced solid tumor such as melanoma, head and neck, liver or kidney cancer. This chain links TRBV19 with TRBJ2-3; perhaps TRBD2 as D (6 bases). The CDR3 sequence is CASSIGGIPNTDTQYF. The DNA of the CDR3 is TGTGCCAGTAGTATCGGAGGGATCCCTAACACGGATACGCAGTATTTT. Full variable domain (outside the CDR3, taken from reference TRBV19 and TRBJ2-3): DGGITQSPKYLFRKEGQNVTLSCEQNLNHDAMYWYRQDPGQGLRLIYYSQIVNDFQKGDIAEGYSVSREKKESFPLTVTSAQKNPTAFYLCASSIGGIPNTDTQYFGPGTRLTVL.